This T cell receptor beta chain was found in a study of CD8+ T cells in alopecia areata. Study-wide results and caveats: Although TCR sharing was seen in mice, sharing across patients was less clear, possibly for HLA-related reasons. Sequences from scalp samples also cover resident alphabeta T cells of normal skin. The study found tofacitinib significantly decreased scalp clonality and expanded CD8+ clones among the top 100.

Germline V gene lookup returns CDR1 SQVTM and CDR2 ANQGSEA. The V end lost 4 bases, the J end lost 3 bases, and 13 bases lay between the germline ends. There are 13 residues in the CDR3. Points on this clone: Its specificity is unknown.

cDNA reverse transcribed from extracted RNA served as the sequencing template. The method was immunoSEQ multiplex PCR; TCRdb's version includes in-frame clones alone and lacks a portion of them. The sample gives about 270,000 clones, over 45% of which show up once; 0.75% to 0.95% is in the top ten. Treatment here: oral pan-JAK inhibitor, 5-10 mg twice daily. PBMC-derived CD4+ and CD8+ T cells were sorted. The origin of this receptor is a human donor with alopecia areata. The V call is TRBV29-1, the J call TRBJ2-7; D remains unclear. The sample consisted of CD4+ T cells sorted from blood, taken around week 54, from a patient treated with tofacitinib. CDR3 region: CSVVSWANYEQYF. CDR3 coding DNA: TGCAGCGTTGTAAGCTGGGCTAACTACGAGCAGTACTTC.